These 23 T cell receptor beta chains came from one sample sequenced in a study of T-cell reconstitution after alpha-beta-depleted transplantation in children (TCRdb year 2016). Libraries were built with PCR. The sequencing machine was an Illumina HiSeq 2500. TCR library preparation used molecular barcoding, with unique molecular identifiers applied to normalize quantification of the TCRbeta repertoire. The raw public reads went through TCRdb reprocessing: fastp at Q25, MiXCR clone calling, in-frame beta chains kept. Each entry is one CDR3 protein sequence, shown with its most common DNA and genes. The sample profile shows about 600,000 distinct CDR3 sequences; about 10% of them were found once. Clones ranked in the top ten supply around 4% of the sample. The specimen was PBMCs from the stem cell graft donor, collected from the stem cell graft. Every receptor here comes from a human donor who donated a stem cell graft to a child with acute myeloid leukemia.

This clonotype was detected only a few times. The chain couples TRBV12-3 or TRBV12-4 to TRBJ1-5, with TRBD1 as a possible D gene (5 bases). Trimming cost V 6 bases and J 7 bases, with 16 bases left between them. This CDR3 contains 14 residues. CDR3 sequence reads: CASRLGTWEQPQHF. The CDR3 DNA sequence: TGTGCCAGCAGACTGGGGACTTGGGAGCAGCCCCAGCATTTT.

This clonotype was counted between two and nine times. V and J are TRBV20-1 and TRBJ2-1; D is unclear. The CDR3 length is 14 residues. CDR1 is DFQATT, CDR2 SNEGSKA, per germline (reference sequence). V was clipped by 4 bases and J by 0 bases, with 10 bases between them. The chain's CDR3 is CSAKDRSSYNEQFF. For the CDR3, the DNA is TGCAGTGCTAAGGACCGCAGCTCCTACAATGAGCAGTTCTTC.

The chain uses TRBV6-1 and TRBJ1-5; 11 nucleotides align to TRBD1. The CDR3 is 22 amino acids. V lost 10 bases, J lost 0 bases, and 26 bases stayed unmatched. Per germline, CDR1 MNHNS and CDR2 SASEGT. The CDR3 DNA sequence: TGTGCCAACAATAAAGGACAGGGGGCGTCCTCCATCGCCGGACATAGCAATCAGCCCCAGCATTTT. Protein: CANNKGQGASSIAGHSNQPQHF.

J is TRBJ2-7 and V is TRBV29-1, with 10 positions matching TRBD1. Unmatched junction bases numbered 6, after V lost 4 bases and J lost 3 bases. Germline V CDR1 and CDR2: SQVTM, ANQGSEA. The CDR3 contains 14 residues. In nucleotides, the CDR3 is TGCAGCGTTGCCTCCCGGGACAGGGGCTACGAGCAGTACTTC. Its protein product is CSVASRDRGYEQYF.

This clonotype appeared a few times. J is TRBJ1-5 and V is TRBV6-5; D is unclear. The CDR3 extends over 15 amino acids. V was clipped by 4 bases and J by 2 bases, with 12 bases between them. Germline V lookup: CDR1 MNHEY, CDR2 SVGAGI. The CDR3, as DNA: TGTGCCAGCAGTTCCCAGACCCCGGGCAATCAGCCCCAGCATTTT. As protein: CASSSQTPGNQPQHF.

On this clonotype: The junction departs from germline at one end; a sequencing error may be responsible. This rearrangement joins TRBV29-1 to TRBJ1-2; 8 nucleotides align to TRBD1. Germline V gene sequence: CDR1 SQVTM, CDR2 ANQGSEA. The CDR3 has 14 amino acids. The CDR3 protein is CSVASTGAPYGHTF. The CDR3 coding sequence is TGCAGCGTTGCTTCGACAGGGGCACCCTATGGCCACACCTTC.

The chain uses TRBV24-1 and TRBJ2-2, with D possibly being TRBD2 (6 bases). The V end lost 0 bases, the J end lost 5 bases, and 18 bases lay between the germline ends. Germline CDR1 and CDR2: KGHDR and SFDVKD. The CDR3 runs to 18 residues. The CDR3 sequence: CATSDLPPGTPRTGELFF. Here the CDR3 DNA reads TGTGCCACCAGTGATTTGCCTCCGGGGACTCCGAGGACCGGGGAGCTGTTTTTT.

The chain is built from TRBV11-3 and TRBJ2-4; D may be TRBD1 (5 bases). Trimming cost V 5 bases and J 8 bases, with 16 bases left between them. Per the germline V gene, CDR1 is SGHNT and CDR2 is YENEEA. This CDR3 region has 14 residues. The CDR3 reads CASSPTASSDIQYF. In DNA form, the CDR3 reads TGTGCCAGCAGCCCGACAGCCTCATCGGACATTCAGTACTTC.

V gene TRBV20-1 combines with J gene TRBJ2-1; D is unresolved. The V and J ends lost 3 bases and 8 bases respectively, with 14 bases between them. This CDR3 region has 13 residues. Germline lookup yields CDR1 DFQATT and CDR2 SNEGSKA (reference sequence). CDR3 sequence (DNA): TGCAGTGCTAGTGAGCAGCACGGCGATGAGCAGTTCTTC. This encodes CSASEQHGDEQFF.

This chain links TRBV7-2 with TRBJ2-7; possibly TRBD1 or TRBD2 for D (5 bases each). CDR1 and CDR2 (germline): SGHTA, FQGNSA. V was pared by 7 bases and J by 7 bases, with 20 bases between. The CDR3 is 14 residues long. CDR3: CASTLGTRTREQYF. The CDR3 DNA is TGTGCCAGCACCCTCGGGACGCGAACGCGAGAGCAGTACTTC.

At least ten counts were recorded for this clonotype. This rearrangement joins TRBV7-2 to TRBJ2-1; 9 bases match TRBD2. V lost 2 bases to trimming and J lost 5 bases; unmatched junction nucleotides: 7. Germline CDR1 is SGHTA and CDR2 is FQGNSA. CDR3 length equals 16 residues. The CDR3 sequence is CASSLRIRTSDNEQFF. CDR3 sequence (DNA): TGTGCCAGCAGCTTACGTATCCGGACTAGCGACAATGAGCAGTTCTTC. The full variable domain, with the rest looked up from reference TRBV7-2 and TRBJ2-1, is GAGVSQSPSNKVTEKGKDVELRCDPISGHTALYWYRQSLGQGLEFLIYFQGNSAPDKSGLPSDRFSAERTGGSVSTLTIQRTQQEDSAVYLCASSLRIRTSDNEQFFGPGTRLTVL.

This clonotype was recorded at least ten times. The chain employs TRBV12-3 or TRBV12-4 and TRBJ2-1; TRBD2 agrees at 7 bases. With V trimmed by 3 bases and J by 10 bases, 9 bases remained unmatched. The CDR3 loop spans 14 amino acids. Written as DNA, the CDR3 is TGTGCCAGCAGTTTTCGTGGGAGGGCCGGGGAGCAGTTCTTC. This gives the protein CASSFRGRAGEQFF.

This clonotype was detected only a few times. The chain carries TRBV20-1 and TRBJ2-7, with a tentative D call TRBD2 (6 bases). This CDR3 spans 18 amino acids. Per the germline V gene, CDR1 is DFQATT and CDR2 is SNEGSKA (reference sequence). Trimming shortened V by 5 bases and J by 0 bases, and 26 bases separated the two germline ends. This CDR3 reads CSAEDPTRGRGPSYEQYF. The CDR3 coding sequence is TGCAGTGCTGAGGACCCCACCAGAGGGCGGGGCCCCTCCTACGAGCAGTACTTC.

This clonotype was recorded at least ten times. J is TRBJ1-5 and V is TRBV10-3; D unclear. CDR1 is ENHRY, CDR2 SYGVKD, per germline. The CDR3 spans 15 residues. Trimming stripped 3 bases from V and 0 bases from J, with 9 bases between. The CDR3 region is CAISDASISNQPQHF. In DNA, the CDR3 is TGTGCCATCAGTGATGCTTCTATTAGCAATCAGCCCCAGCATTTT.

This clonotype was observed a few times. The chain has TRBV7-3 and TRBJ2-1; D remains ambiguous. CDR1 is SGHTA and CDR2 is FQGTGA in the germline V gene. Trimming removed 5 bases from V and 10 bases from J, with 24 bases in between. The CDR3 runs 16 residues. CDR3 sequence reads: CASSPQHQRPPREQFF. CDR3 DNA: TGTGCCAGCAGCCCTCAACACCAACGACCCCCACGGGAGCAGTTCTTC. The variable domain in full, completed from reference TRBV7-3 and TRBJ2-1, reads GAGVSQTPSNKVTEKGKYVELRCDPISGHTALYWYRQSLGQGPEFLIYFQGTGAADDSGLPNDRFFAVRPEGSVSTLKIQRTERGDSAVYLCASSPQHQRPPREQFFGPGTRLTVL.

The DNA of the CDR3 is TGTGCCAGCAGAGCTTGGCAGGGGCAGGGTGGCTACACCTTC. It translates to CASRAWQGQGGYTF. The rearrangement uses TRBV3-1 and TRBJ1-2, with D possibly TRBD1 on 6 matching bases. Germline CDR1 and CDR2: LGHDT and YNNKEL (reference sequence). With 6 bases removed from V and 7 bases from J, the gap between germline ends came to 18 bases. The CDR3 contains 14 residues.

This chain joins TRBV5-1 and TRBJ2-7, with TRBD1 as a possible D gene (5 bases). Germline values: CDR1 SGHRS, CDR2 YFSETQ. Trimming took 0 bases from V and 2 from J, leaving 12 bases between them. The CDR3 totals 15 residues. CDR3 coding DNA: TGCGCCAGCAGCTTGGCTCCAGGGCCTACCTACGAGCAGTACTTC. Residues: CASSLAPGPTYEQYF.

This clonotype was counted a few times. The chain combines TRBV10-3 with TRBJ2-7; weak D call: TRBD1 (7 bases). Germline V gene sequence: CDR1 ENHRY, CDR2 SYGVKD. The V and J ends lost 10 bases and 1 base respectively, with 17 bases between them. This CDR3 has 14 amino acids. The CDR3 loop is CATGGGTDSYEQYF. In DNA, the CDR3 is TGTGCCACCGGAGGAGGGACAGATTCCTACGAGCAGTACTTC.

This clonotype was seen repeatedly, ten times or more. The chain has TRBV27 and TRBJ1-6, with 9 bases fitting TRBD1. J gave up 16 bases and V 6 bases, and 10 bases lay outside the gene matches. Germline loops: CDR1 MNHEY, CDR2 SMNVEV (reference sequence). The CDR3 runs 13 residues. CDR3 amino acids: CASRGLDRGELHF. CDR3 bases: TGTGCCAGCAGGGGACTAGACAGGGGGGAACTCCACTTT.

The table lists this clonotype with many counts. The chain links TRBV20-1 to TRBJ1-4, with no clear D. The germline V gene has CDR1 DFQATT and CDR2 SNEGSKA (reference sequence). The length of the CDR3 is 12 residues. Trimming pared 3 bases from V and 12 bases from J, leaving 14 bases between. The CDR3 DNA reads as TGCAGTGCTAGGAGTTTAATTGGGGAACTGTTTTTT. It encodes CSARSLIGELFF.

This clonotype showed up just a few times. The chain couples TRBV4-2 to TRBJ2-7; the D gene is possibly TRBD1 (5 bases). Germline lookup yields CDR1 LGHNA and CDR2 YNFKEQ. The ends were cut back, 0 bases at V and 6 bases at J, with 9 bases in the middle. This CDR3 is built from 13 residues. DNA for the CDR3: TGTGCCAGCAGCCAAGAAAGGGGAAGCGAGCAGTACTTC. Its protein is CASSQERGSEQYF.

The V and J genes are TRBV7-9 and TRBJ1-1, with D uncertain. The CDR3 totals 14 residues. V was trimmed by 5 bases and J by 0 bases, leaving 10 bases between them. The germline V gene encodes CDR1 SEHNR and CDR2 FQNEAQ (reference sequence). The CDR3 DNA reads TGTGCCAGCAGCCAGGTTTTCATGAACACTGAAGCTTTCTTT. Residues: CASSQVFMNTEAFF.

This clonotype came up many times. CDR3 amino acids: CASSLGLGMQTYEQYF. DNA for the CDR3: TGCGCCAGCAGCCTGGGCCTAGGGATGCAAACTTACGAGCAGTACTTC. The genes are TRBV5-1 and TRBJ2-7; D gene uncertain. V gave up 4 bases and J gave up 4 bases, with 21 bases separating them. This CDR3 is 16 amino acids long. Germline CDR1 reads SGHRS; CDR2 reads YFSETQ.